The T cell receptor (beta chain) under discussion was sequenced for a study of T cell responses to AZD1222 COVID-19 vaccine. Study context: Second-dose intervals of approximately 4 or approximately 12 weeks were pooled. Findings and limits, study-wide: Clonal diversity was possibly underestimated; the donors were predominantly white British and more often female. Nearly half of spike-specific TCRs reportedly go after variant regions that carry no mutations. Regions 160-218 and 743-854 dominated among vaccine-associated CD4 TCRs spanning spike.

From germline, CDR1 is MNHEY and CDR2 SMNVEV (reference sequence). CDR3 length equals 13 residues. Between the trimmed V and J ends, which lost 3 bases and 6 bases, there was a span of 10 bases. Regarding this clone: Its antigen is unknown.

Generated by immunoSEQ multiplex PCR, the TCRdb table keeps only in-frame clones and is missing some. The sample contains approximately 120,000 clones, 80% to 95% of which appear only once. The material sequenced was peripheral blood, taken on day 0 of AZD1222 vaccination. The source is an adult in good health. The chain carries TRBV27 and TRBJ2-3; D is possibly TRBD2 (7 bases). The CDR3 DNA sequence: TGTGCCAGCAGTTTCGGGGGGCCGGATACGCAGTATTTT. Protein: CASSFGGPDTQYF.